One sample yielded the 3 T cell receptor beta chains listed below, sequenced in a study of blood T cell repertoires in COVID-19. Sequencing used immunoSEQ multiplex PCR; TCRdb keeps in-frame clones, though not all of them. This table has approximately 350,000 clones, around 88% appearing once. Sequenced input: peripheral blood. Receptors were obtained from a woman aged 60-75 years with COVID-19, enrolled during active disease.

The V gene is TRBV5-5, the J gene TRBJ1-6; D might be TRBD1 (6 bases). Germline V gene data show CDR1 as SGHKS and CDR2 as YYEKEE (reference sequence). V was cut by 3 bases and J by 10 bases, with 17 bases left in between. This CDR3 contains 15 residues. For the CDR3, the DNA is TGTGCCAGCAGCTCCTCAGGACAGAAGGTCTCACCCCTCCACTTT. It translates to CASSSSGQKVSPLHF.

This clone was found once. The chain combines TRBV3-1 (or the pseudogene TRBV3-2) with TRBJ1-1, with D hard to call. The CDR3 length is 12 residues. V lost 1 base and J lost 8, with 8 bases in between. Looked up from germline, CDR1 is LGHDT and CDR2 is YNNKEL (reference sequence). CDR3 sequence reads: CASSQAGAEAFF. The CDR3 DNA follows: TGTGCCAGCAGCCAAGCCGGAGCCGAAGCTTTCTTT.

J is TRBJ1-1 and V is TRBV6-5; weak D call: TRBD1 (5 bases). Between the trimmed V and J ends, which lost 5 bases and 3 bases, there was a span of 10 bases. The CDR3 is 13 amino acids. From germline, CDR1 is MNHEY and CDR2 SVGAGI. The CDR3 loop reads CASSRTRDTEAFF. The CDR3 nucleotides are TGTGCCAGCAGTCGGACACGAGACACTGAAGCTTTCTTT.